This entry describes one T cell receptor beta chain. Its antigen is still unknown. The sample is drawn from a study of blood T cells in healthy people across ages. Study observations and caveats: Diversity was estimated from one million T cells, and these estimates were considered underestimates. Comparison with aged donors showed that long-lived donors had more naive CD4+ cells and higher diversity.

The J segment lost 13 bases and the V segment lost 6 bases, leaving 24 bases of the junction unmatched. This CDR3 is built from 18 residues. Germline V gene data show CDR1 as MNHEY and CDR2 as SVGEGT. Together with a sample-barcoded 5' primer, a J-beta primer mix was included in a second PCR lasting 7 to 11 cycles. TCRdb re-analysed the 5' RACE reads in MiXCR, keeping a single row per CDR3 protein. The sample has hundreds of thousands of distinct CDR3 sequences; around a fifth are singletons. Specimen: blood. V and J are TRBV6-2 or TRBV6-3 and TRBJ2-5; 12 bases agree with TRBD2. The sequence came from a man aged 70 or older in good health. CDR3 sequence: CASSYTTTTSGSRGERYF. CDR3 sequence (DNA): TGTGCCAGCAGCTACACGACTACGACTAGCGGGAGTCGGGGCGAGCGGTACTTC.